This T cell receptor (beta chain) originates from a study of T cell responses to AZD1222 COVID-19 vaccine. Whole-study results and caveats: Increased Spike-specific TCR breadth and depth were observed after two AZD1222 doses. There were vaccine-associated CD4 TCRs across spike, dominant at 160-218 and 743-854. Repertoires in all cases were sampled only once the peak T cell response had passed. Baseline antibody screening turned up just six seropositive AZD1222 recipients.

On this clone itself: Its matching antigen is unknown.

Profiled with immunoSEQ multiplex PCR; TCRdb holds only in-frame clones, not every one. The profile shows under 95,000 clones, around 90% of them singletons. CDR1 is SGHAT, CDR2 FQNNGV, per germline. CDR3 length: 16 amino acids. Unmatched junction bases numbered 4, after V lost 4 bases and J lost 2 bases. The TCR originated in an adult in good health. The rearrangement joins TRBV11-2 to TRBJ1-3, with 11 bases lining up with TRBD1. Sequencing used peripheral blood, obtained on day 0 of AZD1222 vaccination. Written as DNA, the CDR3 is TGTGCCAGCAGCTGGGACAGGGGGTTGACTGGAAACACCATATATTTT. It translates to CASSWDRGLTGNTIYF.